Included here is one TCR beta chain sequence, with context. The germline CDR1 and CDR2 sequences are SGHRS and YFSETQ. V dropped 2 bases and J dropped 3 bases, with 3 bases sitting between them. The CDR3 loop spans 13 amino acids. Via MiXCR, TCRdb re-called the 5' RACE reads, giving one row per CDR3 protein. The table has about 96,000 distinct CDR3 sequences, approximately 16% seen once. This sample stems from a study of T cells of healthy individuals. The chain couples TRBV5-1 to TRBJ1-6; D not certain. This clonotype was obtained from a human donor in good health. The CDR3 is CASSFNYNSPLHF. The CDR3 nucleotides read TGCGCCAGCAGCTTTAACTATAATTCACCCCTCCACTTT.